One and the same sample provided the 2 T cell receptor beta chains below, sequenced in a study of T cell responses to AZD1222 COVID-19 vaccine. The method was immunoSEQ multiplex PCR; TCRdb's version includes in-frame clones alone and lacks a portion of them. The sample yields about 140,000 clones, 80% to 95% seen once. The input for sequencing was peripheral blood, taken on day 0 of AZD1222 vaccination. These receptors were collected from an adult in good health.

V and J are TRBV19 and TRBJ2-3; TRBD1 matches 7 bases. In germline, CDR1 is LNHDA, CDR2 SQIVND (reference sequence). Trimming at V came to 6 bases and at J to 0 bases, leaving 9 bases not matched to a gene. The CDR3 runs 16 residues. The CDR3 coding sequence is TGTGCCAGTAGCGACCCAGGGGGTACTAGCACAGATACGCAGTATTTT. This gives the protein CASSDPGGTSTDTQYF.

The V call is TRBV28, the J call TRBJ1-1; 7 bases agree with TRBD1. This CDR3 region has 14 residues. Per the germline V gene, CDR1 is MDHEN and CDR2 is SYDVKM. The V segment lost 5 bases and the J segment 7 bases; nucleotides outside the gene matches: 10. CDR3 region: CASSGTGTVGEAFF. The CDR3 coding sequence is TGTGCCAGCAGTGGAACCGGGACAGTGGGTGAAGCTTTCTTT.